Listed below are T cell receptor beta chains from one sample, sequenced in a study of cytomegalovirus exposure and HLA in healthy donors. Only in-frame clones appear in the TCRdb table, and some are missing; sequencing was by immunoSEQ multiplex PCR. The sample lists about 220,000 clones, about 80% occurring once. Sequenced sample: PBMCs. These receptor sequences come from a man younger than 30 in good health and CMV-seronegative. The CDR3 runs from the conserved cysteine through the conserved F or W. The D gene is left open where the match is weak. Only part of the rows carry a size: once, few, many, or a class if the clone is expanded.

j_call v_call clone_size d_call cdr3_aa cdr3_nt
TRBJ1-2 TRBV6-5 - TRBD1 CASSVGQQRYGYTF TGTGCCAGCAGCGTGGGACAGCAACGCTATGGCTACACCTTC
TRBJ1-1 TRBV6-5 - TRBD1 CASSRTGGTEAFF TGTGCCAGCAGCCGGACAGGGGGCACTGAAGCTTTCTTT
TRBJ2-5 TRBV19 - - CASSISRLETQYF TGTGCCAGTAGTATATCCAGGTTGGAGACCCAGTACTTC
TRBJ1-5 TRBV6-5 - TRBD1 CASRSNRGPNQPQHF TGTGCCAGCAGATCTAACAGGGGTCCCAATCAGCCCCAGCATTTT
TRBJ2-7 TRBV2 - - CASGEGLIGYEQYF TGTGCCAGTGGTGAGGGATTGATCGGCTACGAGCAGTACTTC
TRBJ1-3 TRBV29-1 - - CSVEIYDTIYF TGCAGCGTTGAAATCTATGACACCATATATTTT
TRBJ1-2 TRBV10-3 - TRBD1 CAISGGTGTYGYTF TGTGCCATCAGTGGCGGGACAGGGACCTATGGCTACACCTTC
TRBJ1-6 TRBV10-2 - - CASREGLDREPLHF TGCGCCAGCAGGGAAGGACTCGATCGAGAACCCCTCCACTTT
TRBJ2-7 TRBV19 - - CASSIGRGRYEQYF TGTGCCAGTAGTATAGGCAGGGGCAGGTACGAGCAGTACTTC
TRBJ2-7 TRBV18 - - CASSSPQSYEQYF TGTGCCAGCTCATCGCCTCAATCCTACGAGCAGTACTTC
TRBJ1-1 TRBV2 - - CASLIEYGGFVNTEAFF TGTGCCAGCTTAATTGAGTACGGGGGTTTCGTGAACACTGAAGCTTTCTTT
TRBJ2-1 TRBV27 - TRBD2 CASSSGTMGNEQFF TGTGCCAGCAGCAGCGGGACCATGGGAAATGAGCAGTTCTTC
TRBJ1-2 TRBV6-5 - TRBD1 CASSYSLTGNYGYTF TGTGCCAGCAGTTACTCCCTGACAGGGAACTATGGCTACACCTTC
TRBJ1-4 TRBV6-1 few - CASTSRLATNEKLFF TGTGCCAGCACCTCCCGACTCGCAACTAATGAAAAACTGTTTTTT
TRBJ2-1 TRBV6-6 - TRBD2 CASGGSSYNEQFF TGTGCCAGCGGCGGGAGCTCCTACAATGAGCAGTTCTTC
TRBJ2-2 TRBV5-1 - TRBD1 CASSTRIERGLPGELFF TGCGCCAGCAGCACCCGGATCGAGAGGGGGCTACCCGGGGAGCTGTTTTTT
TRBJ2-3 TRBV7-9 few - CASSLREGADTDTQYF TGTGCCAGCAGCTTACGGGAAGGTGCGGACACAGATACGCAGTATTTT
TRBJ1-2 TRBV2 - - CASPGHRDPNYGYTF TGTGCCAGCCCAGGACACAGGGACCCCAACTATGGCTACACCTTC
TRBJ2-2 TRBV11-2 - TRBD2 CASTPPGGRGTGELFF TGTGCCAGCACCCCCCCTGGCGGGAGAGGTACCGGGGAGCTGTTTTTT
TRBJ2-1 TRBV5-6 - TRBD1 CASSLGTDNEQFF TGTGCCAGCAGCCTCGGGACAGACAATGAGCAGTTCTTC
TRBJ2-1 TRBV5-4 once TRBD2 CASGLAGVRNEQFF TGTGCCAGCGGACTAGCGGGAGTGAGAAATGAGCAGTTCTTC
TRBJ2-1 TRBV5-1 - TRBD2 CASRLAGKVDEQFF TGCGCCAGCAGGCTAGCGGGTAAAGTCGATGAGCAGTTCTTC
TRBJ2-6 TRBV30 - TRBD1 CAWTRGQGANVLTF TGTGCCTGGACCAGGGGGCAGGGAGCCAACGTCCTGACTTTC
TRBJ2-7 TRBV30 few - CAWKILSSYEQYF TGTGCCTGGAAAATACTGAGCTCCTACGAGCAGTACTTC
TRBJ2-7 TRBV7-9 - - CASSLGGGPYEQYF TGTGCCAGCAGCTTAGGAGGGGGACCCTACGAGCAGTACTTC
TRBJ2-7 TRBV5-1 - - CASSSTGTYEQYF TGCGCCAGCAGCTCAACAGGAACCTACGAGCAGTACTTC
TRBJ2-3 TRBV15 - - CATSPERGMGADTQYF TGTGCCACGAGCCCTGAACGCGGGATGGGCGCAGATACGCAGTATTTT
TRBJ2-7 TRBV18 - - CASSPIQGMNYEQYF TGTGCCAGCTCACCCATCCAGGGCATGAACTACGAGCAGTACTTC
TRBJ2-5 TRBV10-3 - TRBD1 CAISEGTGSETQYF TGTGCCATCAGTGAAGGGACAGGGAGCGAGACCCAGTACTTC
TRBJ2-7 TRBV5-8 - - CASSPSVHEQYF TGTGCCAGCAGCCCTAGCGTTCACGAGCAGTACTTC
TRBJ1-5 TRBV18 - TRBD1 CASSPPGTGGHQPQHF TGTGCCAGCTCACCACCCGGGACAGGGGGCCATCAGCCCCAGCATTTT
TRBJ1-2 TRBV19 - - CASSLAGGLSNYGYTF TGTGCCAGTAGTCTTGCGGGGGGTCTATCTAACTATGGCTACACCTTC
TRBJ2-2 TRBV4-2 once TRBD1 CASSGQAANTGELFF TGTGCCAGCAGCGGACAGGCCGCGAACACCGGGGAGCTGTTTTTT
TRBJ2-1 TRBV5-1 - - CASRTGLPLYNEQFF TGCGCCAGCCGAACGGGACTGCCTCTTTACAATGAGCAGTTCTTC
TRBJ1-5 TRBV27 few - CASSSGHLPQHF TGTGCCAGCAGTTCTGGACACCTTCCCCAGCATTTT
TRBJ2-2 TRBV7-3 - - CASSLYGTGELFF TGTGCCAGCAGCTTATACGGCACCGGGGAGCTGTTTTTT
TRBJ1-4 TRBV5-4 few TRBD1 CASSLAGTGFNEKLFF TGTGCCAGCAGCTTGGCAGGGACAGGATTCAATGAAAAACTGTTTTTT
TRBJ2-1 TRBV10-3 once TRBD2 CAISESKRGKGNEQFF TGTGCCATCAGTGAGTCGAAGCGGGGGAAAGGAAATGAGCAGTTCTTC
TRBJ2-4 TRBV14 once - CASSHRPGNIQYF TGTGCCAGCAGCCATCGTCCCGGAAACATTCAGTACTTC
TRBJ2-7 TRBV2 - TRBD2 CASRPSGSPNEQYF TGTGCCAGCAGGCCTAGCGGGAGCCCCAACGAGCAGTACTTC
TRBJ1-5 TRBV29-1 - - CSVAGDGNQPQHF TGCAGCGTAGCAGGGGACGGCAATCAGCCCCAGCATTTT
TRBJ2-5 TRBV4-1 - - CASSQEAVVGTQYF TGCGCCAGCAGCCAAGAGGCGGTCGTGGGGACCCAGTACTTC
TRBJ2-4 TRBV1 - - CTSSQDRYFQYF TGCACCAGCAGCCAAGACCGTTACTTTCAGTACTTC
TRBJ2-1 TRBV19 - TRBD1 CASSPMTGGNEQFF TGTGCCAGTAGTCCGATGACAGGGGGCAATGAGCAGTTCTTC
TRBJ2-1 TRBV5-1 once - CASSLGDIEYNEQFF TGCGCCAGCAGCTTGGGGGACATAGAATACAATGAGCAGTTCTTC
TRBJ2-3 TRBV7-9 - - CASEARKSTDTQYF TGTGCCAGCGAGGCAAGAAAAAGCACAGATACGCAGTATTTT
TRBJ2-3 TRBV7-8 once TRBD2 CASSFTSGSRTDTQYF TGTGCCAGCAGCTTCACTAGCGGGAGTAGAACAGATACGCAGTATTTT
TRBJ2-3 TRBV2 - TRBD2 CASSQRLAGGTDTQYF TGTGCCAGCAGTCAACGACTAGCGGGAGGCACAGATACGCAGTATTTT
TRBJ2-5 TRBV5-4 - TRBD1 CASSWDRGQETQYF TGTGCCAGCAGCTGGGACAGGGGCCAAGAGACCCAGTACTTC
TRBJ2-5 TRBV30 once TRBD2 CAWSVGGSGETQYF TGTGCCTGGAGTGTAGGCGGGAGTGGGGAGACCCAGTACTTC
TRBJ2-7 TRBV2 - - CASSLSPPYTEQYF TGTGCCAGCAGTCTCTCTCCGCCTTACACGGAGCAGTACTTC
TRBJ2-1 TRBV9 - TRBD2 CASSGLALYNEQFF TGTGCCAGCAGCGGACTAGCGCTCTACAATGAGCAGTTCTTC
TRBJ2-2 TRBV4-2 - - CASSQASGIRTGELFF TGTGCCAGCAGCCAAGCGTCGGGAATCAGAACCGGGGAGCTGTTTTTT
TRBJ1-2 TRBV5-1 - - CASSLGGNYGYTF TGCGCCAGCAGCTTGGGCGGAAACTATGGCTACACCTTC
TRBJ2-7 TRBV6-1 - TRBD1 CASSGRDRVLSTYEQYF TGTGCCAGCAGTGGCCGGGACAGGGTCCTTTCCACCTACGAGCAGTACTTC
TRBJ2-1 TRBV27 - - CASNLPRREQFF TGTGCCAGCAATCTTCCCCGCCGGGAGCAGTTCTTC
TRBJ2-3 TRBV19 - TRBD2 CASSQGLAVTDTQYF TGTGCCAGTAGCCAGGGACTAGCGGTCACAGATACGCAGTATTTT